The sequence of this TCR beta chain was determined in a study of early T cells in non-severe SARS-CoV-2 infection. Trimming cost V 3 bases and J 14 bases, with 16 bases left between them. This CDR3 spans 12 amino acids. CDR1 and CDR2 (germline): SQVTM, ANQGSEA. TCRdb re-called the 5' RACE reads through MiXCR, storing one row per CDR3 protein. Of tens of thousands of distinct CDR3 sequences listed, about an eighth are singletons. The rearrangement joins TRBV29-1 to TRBJ1-4; D is uncertain. The clonotype originates from an adult who was a healthcare worker with PCR-confirmed SARS-CoV-2 infection or an uninfected control (not recorded which). The sample consisted of whole blood. Here the CDR3 reads CSVDSPGKALFF. In DNA, the CDR3 is TGCAGCGTTGATTCCCCGGGGAAGGCTCTGTTTTTT.